This T cell receptor (beta chain) was found in a study of T-cell memory formation after mild COVID-19. Study-level information: TCR clusters mostly belonged to single donors. Study-level results: A second wave expanding day 15 to 37 was CD4+-biased; contracting clones were balanced. In pre-infection memory, a portion of responding clones appeared, which suggested that cross-reactive memory joined.

One entry per CDR3 protein results from TCRdb running MiXCR on the 5' RACE reads. The top ten hold roughly a fifth of the sample, which has 350,000 to 500,000 distinct CDR3 sequences, 18% seen once. This clonotype has more than one count but fewer than ten. Its antigen is currently unknown. CDR3 size: 17 residues. Trimming pared 5 bases from V and 0 bases from J, leaving 14 bases between. Germline V gene lookup returns CDR1 KGHSH and CDR2 LQKENI. The chain uses TRBV18 and TRBJ2-6, with TRBD2 as a possible D gene (6 bases). The sequence derives from a man younger than 35 who had mild COVID-19 (a few samples of this study predate the infection). Cell type and time point are not known. Sequencing used PBMCs or a T cell subset sorted from them (not recorded which). The CDR3 protein is CASSTGLIVSGANVLTF. CDR3 in DNA: TGTGCCAGCTCAACGGGACTGATAGTCTCTGGGGCCAACGTCCTGACTTTC.